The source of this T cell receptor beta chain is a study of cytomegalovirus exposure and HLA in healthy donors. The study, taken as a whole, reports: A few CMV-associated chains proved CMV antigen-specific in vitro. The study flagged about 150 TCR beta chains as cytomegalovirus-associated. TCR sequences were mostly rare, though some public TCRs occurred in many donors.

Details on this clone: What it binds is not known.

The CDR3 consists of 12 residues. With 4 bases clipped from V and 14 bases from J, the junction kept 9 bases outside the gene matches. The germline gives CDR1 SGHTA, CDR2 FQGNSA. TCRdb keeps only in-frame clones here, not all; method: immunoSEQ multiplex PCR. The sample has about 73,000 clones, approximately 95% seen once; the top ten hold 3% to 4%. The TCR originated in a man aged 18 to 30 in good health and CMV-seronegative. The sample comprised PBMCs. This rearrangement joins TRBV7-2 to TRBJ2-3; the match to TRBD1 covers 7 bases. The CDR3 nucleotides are TGTGCCAGCAGCTGGGACAGCCGGCGATGGTATTTT. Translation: CASSWDSRRWYF.